This T cell receptor (beta chain) was profiled in a study of blood T cell repertoires in COVID-19. The length of the CDR3 is 15 residues. Per germline, CDR1 SGHDT and CDR2 YYEEEE. The ends were cut back, 4 bases at V and 0 bases at J, with 11 bases in the middle. Some clones are missing from TCRdb's copy, which holds only in-frame ones; the method was immunoSEQ multiplex PCR. Seen here are about 180,000 clones, roughly nine tenths observed once, and the top ten hold over 2%. Sequencing was carried out using PBMCs or T cells enriched from blood (not recorded which). The receptor's source is a middle-aged woman with acute COVID-19. The chain couples TRBV5-6 to TRBJ1-5; TRBD1 might be the D (6 bases). CDR3 in amino acids: CASSRTDYSNQPQHF. The CDR3 DNA sequence: TGTGCCAGCAGCCGGACAGATTATAGCAATCAGCCCCAGCATTTT.